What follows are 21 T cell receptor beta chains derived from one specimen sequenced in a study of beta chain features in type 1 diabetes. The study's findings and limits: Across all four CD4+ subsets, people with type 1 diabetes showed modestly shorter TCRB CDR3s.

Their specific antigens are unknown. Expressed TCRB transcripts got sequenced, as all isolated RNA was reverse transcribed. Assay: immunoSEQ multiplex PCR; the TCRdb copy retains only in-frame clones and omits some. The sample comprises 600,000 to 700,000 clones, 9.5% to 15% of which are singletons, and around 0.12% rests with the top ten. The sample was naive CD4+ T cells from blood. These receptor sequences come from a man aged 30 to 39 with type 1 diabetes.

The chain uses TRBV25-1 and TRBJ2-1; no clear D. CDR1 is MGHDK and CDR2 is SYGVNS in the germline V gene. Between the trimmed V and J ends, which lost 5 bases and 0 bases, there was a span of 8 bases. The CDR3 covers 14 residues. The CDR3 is CASSFSRSYNEQFF. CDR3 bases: TGTGCCAGCAGTTTTTCGCGCTCCTACAATGAGCAGTTCTTC.

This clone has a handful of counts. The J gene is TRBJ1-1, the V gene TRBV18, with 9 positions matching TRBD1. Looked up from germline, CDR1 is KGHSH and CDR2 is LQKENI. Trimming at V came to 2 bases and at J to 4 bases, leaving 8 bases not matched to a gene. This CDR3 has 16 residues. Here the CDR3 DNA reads TGTGCCAGCTCACCAGGGACAGGGAGCGGTAGCACTGAAGCTTTCTTT. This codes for CASSPGTGSGSTEAFF.

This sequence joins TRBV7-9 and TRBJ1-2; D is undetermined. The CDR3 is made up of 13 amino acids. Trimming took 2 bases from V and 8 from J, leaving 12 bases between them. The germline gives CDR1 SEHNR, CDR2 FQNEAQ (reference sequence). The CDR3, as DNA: TGTGCCAGCAGCTTAACGGCACCTGGCGGCTACACCTTC. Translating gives CASSLTAPGGYTF.

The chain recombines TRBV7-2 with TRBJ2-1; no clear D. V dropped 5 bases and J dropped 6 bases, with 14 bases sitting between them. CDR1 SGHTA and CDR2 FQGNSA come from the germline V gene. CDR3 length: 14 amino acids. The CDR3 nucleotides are TGTGCCAGCAGCCCGACGGACGGACCCAATGAGCAGTTCTTC. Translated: CASSPTDGPNEQFF. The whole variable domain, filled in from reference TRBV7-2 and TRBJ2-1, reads GAGVSQSPSNKVTEKGKDVELRCDPISGHTALYWYRQSLGQGLEFLIYFQGNSAPDKSGLPSDRFSAERTGGSVSTLTIQRTQQEDSAVYLCASSPTDGPNEQFFGPGTRLTVL.

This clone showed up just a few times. CDR3 sequence: CASSFGRQGGTEAFF. CDR3 DNA: TGTGCCAGCAGCTTTGGTCGGCAGGGTGGCACTGAAGCTTTCTTT. The rearrangement joins TRBV11-2 to TRBJ1-1, with D perhaps matching TRBD1 (5 bases). The CDR3 spans 15 residues. Looked up from germline, CDR1 is SGHAT and CDR2 is FQNNGV. Deletions cut 3 bases from V and 4 bases from J, with 15 bases between.

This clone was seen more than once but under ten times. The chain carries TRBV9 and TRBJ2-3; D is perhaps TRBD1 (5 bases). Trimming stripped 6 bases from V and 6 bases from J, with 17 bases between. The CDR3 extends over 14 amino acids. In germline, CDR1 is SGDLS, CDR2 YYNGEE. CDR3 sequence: CASTQGAPADTQYF. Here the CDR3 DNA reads TGTGCCAGCACCCAAGGGGCCCCGGCGGATACGCAGTATTTT.

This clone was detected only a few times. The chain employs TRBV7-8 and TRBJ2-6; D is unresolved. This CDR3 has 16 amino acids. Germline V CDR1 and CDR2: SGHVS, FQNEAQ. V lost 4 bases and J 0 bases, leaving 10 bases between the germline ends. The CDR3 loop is CASSYPGGSGANVLTF. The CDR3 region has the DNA TGTGCCAGCAGCTACCCCGGTGGCTCTGGGGCCAACGTCCTGACTTTC.

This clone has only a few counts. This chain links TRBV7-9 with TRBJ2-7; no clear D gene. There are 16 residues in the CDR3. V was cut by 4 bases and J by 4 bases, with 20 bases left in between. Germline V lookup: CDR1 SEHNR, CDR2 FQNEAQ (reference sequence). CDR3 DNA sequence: TGTGCCAGCAGCTCTCGAATCGACCGGTTCCCATACGAGCAGTACTTC. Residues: CASSSRIDRFPYEQYF.

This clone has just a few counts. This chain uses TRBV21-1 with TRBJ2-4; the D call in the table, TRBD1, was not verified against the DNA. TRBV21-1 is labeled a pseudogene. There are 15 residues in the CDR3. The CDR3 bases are TGTGCCAGCAGCAAGCTGAGGGGGACAGGAAACATTCAGTACTTC. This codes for CASSKLRGTGNIQYF.

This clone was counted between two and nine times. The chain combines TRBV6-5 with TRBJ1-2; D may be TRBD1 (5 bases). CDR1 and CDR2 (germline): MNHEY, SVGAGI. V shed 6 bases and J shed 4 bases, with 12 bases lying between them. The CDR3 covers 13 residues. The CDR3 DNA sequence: TGTGCCAGCAGACTAGACAGACTCTATGGCTACACCTTC. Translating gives CASRLDRLYGYTF.

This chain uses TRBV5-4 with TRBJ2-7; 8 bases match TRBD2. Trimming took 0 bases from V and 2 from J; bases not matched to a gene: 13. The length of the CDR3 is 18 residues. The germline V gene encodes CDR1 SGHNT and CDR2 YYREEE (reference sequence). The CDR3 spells CASSLGGGGHPNPYEQYF. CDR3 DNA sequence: TGTGCCAGCAGCTTGGGGGGCGGGGGGCACCCCAATCCCTACGAGCAGTACTTC.

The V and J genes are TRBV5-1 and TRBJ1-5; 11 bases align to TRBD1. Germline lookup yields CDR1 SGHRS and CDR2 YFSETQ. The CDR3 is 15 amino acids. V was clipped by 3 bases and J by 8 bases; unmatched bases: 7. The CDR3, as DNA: TGCGCCAGCAGCTCGGGACAGGGGGTTGGCGAGCCCCAGCATTTT. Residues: CASSSGQGVGEPQHF.

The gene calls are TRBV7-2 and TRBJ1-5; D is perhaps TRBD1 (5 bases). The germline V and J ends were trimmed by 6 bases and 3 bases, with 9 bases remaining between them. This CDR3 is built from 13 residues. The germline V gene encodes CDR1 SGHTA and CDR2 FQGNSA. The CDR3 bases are TGTGCCAGCAGGATGACAGTCAATCAGCCCCAGCATTTT. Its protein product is CASRMTVNQPQHF.

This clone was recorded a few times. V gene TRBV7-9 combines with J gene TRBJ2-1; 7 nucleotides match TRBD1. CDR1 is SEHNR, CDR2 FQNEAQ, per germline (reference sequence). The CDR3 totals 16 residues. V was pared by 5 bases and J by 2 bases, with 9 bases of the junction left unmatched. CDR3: CASSRRQGFAYNEQFF. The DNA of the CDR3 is TGTGCCAGCAGCCGGAGACAGGGTTTTGCCTACAATGAGCAGTTCTTC.

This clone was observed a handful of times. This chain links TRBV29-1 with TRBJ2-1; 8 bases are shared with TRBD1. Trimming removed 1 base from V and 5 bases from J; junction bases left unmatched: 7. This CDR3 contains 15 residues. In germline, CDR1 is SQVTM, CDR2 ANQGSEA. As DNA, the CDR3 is TGCAGCGTTGAAGGCCGGACAGGGTGGGACAATGAGCAGTTCTTC. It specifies CSVEGRTGWDNEQFF.

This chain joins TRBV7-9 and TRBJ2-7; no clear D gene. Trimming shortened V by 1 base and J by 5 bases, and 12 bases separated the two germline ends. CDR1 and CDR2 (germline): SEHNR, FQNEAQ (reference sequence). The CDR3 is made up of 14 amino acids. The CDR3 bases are TGTGCCAGCAGCTTAGTCGCTGAAGTCCACGAGCAGTACTTC. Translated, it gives CASSLVAEVHEQYF.

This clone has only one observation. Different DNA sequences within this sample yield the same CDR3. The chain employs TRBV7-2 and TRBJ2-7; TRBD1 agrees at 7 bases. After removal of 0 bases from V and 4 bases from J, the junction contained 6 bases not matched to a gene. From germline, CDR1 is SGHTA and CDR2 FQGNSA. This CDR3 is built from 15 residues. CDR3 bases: TGTGCCAGCAGCTTAGCAGGTCCAGGGGGATACGAGCAGTACTTC. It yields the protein CASSLAGPGGYEQYF.

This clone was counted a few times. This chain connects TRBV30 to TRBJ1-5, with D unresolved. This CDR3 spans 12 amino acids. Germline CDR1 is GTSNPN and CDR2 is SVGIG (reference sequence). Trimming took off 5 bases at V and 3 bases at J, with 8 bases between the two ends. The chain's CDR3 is CAWEGTNQPQHF. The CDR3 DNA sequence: TGTGCCTGGGAAGGTACCAATCAGCCCCAGCATTTT. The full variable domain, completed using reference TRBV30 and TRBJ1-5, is SQTIHQWPATLVQPVGSPLSLECTVEGTSNPNLYWYRQAAGRGLQLLFYSVGIGQISSEVPQNLSASRPQDRQFILSSKKLLLSDSGFYLCAWEGTNQPQHFGDGTRLSIL.

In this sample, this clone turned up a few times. Here the CDR3 DNA reads TGTGCCAGCAGCTTAGAGTCGAGTCAAGAGACCCAGTACTTC. Amino acids: CASSLESSQETQYF. This chain joins TRBV11-2 and TRBJ2-5; D gene unclear. CDR1 is SGHAT and CDR2 is FQNNGV in the germline V gene. The CDR3 loop spans 14 amino acids. The V gene lost 0 bases and the J gene lost 2 bases, with 7 bases spanning the gap.

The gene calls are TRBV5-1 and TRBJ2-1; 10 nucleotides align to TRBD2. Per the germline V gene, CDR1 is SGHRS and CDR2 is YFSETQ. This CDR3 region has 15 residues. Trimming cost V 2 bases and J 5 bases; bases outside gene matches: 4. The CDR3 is CASSLLAGLDNEQFF. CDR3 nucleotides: TGCGCCAGCAGCTTACTAGCGGGGTTAGACAATGAGCAGTTCTTC.

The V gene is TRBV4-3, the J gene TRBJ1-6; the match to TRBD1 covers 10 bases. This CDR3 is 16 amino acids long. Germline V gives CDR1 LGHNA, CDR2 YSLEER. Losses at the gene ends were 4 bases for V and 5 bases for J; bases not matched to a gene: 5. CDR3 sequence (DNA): TGCGCCAGCAGCCCGGGGACAGGGGAGAATAATTCACCCCTCCACTTT. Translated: CASSPGTGENNSPLHF.